This T cell receptor beta chain was identified in a study of early T cells in non-severe SARS-CoV-2 infection. Study-wide context: Sequencing was performed on bulk RNA from unsorted whole blood, leaving chains unpaired.

Study results and limitations: VDJdb matches were skewed toward anti-spike CD8 T cell responses.

The CDR3 contains 13 residues. Per germline, CDR1 SQVTM and CDR2 ANQGSEA. Trimming removed 4 bases from V and 3 bases from J; junction bases left unmatched: 3. Unique molecular identifiers were added to individual cDNA molecules. TCRdb itself ran the 5' RACE reads through MiXCR, one entry per CDR3 protein. The data contain 120,000 or so distinct CDR3 sequences, roughly 12% of them seen just once; the ten biggest clones take up approximately 4%. This clonotype was observed a handful of times. Its antigen is not known. The sequenced sample was whole blood, obtained at baseline. The rearrangement links TRBV29-1 to TRBJ1-2, with TRBD1 identical over 9 bases. This clonotype was obtained from an adult who was a healthcare worker with PCR-confirmed SARS-CoV-2 infection or an uninfected control (not recorded which). The CDR3 here is CSVARTGDYGYTF. The DNA for the CDR3 is TGCAGCGTTGCTAGGACAGGGGACTATGGCTACACCTTC.